These 13 T cell receptor beta chains share one sample of origin, sequenced in a study of blood T cell repertoires in COVID-19 (dated by TCRdb to 2018 to 2020). Library preparation used the immunoSEQ multiplex PCR assay. The source is immuneACCESS, and TCRdb retained only in-frame sequences with V and J called. Part of the clones is not carried over; for the studies checked, unresolved V genes explain less than half of this, and the remainder is unexplained. In this sample the table shows approximately 140,000 clones, 80% to 90% of which occur a single time. The top ten constitute 6.5% to 9.5% of the sample. Sequenced: peripheral blood. The receptors come from a woman aged 60-75 years with COVID-19, enrolled during active disease.

This chain joins TRBV18 and TRBJ1-2, with 8 positions matching TRBD1. J gave up 2 bases and V 6 bases, and 5 bases lay outside the gene matches. From germline, CDR1 is KGHSH and CDR2 LQKENI. The CDR3 contains 14 residues. CDR3 residues: CASSGDRLNYGYTF. The CDR3 DNA sequence: TGTGCCAGCTCGGGGGACAGGCTAAACTATGGCTACACCTTC.

The rearrangement uses TRBV19 and TRBJ2-2; 11 bases agree with TRBD1. This CDR3 is 18 amino acids long. Trimming removed 10 bases from V and 1 base from J; junction bases left unmatched: 14. The germline gives CDR1 LNHDA, CDR2 SQIVND (reference sequence). For the CDR3, the DNA is TGTGCCACCGGAGGGGGACAGGGGGGACTAATGAACACCGGGGAGCTGTTTTTT. This codes for CATGGGQGGLMNTGELFF.

V usage is TRBV4-2 and J usage is TRBJ1-2; perhaps TRBD1 as D (5 bases). The germline CDR1 and CDR2 sequences are LGHNA and YNFKEQ. The ends were cut back, 0 bases at V and 5 bases at J, with 7 bases in the middle. The CDR3 sequence is 13 residues long. CDR3 nucleotide sequence: TGTGCCAGCAGCCAAGATACAGGATATGGCTACACCTTC. It translates to CASSQDTGYGYTF.

This chain uses TRBV5-1 with TRBJ1-1; D is perhaps TRBD1 (6 bases). Germline loops: CDR1 SGHRS, CDR2 YFSETQ. V was clipped by 4 bases and J by 3 bases, with 13 bases between them. There are 14 residues in the CDR3. This CDR3 is CASSENQGYTEAFF. The CDR3 DNA sequence: TGCGCCAGCAGCGAGAACCAGGGGTACACTGAAGCTTTCTTT.

CDR3 sequence: CASSFTSGGARTYEQYF. The CDR3 DNA reads as TGCGCCAGCAGCTTTACTAGCGGGGGGGCCAGAACCTACGAGCAGTACTTC. The gene calls are TRBV5-1 and TRBJ2-7; 13 bases align to TRBD2. CDR3 length: 17 amino acids. The V gene end was trimmed by 2 bases and the J gene end by 2 bases; junction bases not matched to a gene: 7. Germline loops: CDR1 SGHRS, CDR2 YFSETQ.

The chain employs TRBV29-1 and TRBJ1-2; D remains ambiguous. The V end lost 0 bases, the J end lost 3 bases, and 8 bases lay between the germline ends. CDR1 and CDR2 (germline): SQVTM, ANQGSEA. The CDR3 is 13 amino acids. The CDR3 region is CSVEDGSDYGYTF. Here the CDR3 DNA reads TGCAGCGTTGAAGATGGGAGTGACTATGGCTACACCTTC.

This clone was recorded a few times. V is TRBV7-9 and J is TRBJ1-1; D ambiguous. With 8 bases removed from V and 5 bases from J, the gap between germline ends came to 24 bases. Germline V gives CDR1 SEHNR, CDR2 FQNEAQ (reference sequence). The CDR3 runs 16 residues. The CDR3 spells CASFTLRVRWDTEAFF. The CDR3 region has the DNA TGTGCCAGCTTCACCTTGAGGGTAAGATGGGATACTGAAGCTTTCTTT.

This chain joins TRBV7-9 and TRBJ2-7; 9 bases match TRBD1. The CDR3 spans 15 residues. V was pared by 3 bases and J by 0 bases, with 3 bases of the junction left unmatched. Germline loops: CDR1 SEHNR, CDR2 FQNEAQ (reference sequence). CDR3 sequence (DNA): TGTGCCAGCAGCTTTGGGACAGGGTTCTCCTACGAGCAGTACTTC. It codes for CASSFGTGFSYEQYF.

The V call is TRBV6-5, the J call TRBJ1-6; D ambiguous. Trimming took off 8 bases at V and 6 bases at J, with 17 bases between the two ends. There are 15 residues in the CDR3. Germline lookup yields CDR1 MNHEY and CDR2 SVGAGI. The CDR3 loop reads CASRTTRGGNSPLHF. The CDR3 bases are TGTGCCAGCCGAACCACGCGGGGAGGTAATTCACCCCTCCACTTT.

Comments on this clone: This sequence may be a read error, since a much larger clone differs from it by one base. The V and J genes are TRBV4-2 and TRBJ1-5, with a possible D match to TRBD1 (6 bases). V was clipped by 1 base and J by 2 bases, with 6 bases between them. The CDR3 runs 14 residues. Germline CDR1 reads LGHNA; CDR2 reads YNFKEQ. The CDR3 sequence is CASSQAGGNQPQHF. The CDR3 region has the DNA TGTGCCAGCAGCCAAGCAGGGGGCAATCAGCCCCAGCATTTT.

This clone has a single count. The chain recombines TRBV2 with TRBJ2-3, with 8 bases fitting TRBD2. The V and J ends lost 7 bases and 1 base, in that order; junction bases with no gene match: 22. CDR1 is SNHLY, CDR2 FYNNEI, per germline. The CDR3 has 20 residues. The CDR3 protein is CASKTSIRRGANERTDTQYF. CDR3 sequence (DNA): TGTGCCAGCAAAACCTCTATTAGGCGGGGGGCCAACGAACGCACAGATACGCAGTATTTT.

The chain couples TRBV27 to TRBJ2-3; TRBD2 is a possible D gene (7 bases). Trimming cost V 7 bases and J 3 bases, with 20 bases left between them. This CDR3 spans 16 amino acids. CDR1 and CDR2 (germline): MNHEY, SMNVEV (reference sequence). CDR3 bases: TGTGCCAGCACCTCCACCGAGGGGGGGATAACAGATACGCAGTATTTT. This sequence encodes CASTSTEGGITDTQYF.

The chain employs TRBV7-2 and TRBJ1-2; 7 nucleotides align to TRBD1. Trimming at V came to 5 bases and at J to 5 bases, leaving 2 bases not matched to a gene. Germline loops: CDR1 SGHTA, CDR2 FQGNSA. This CDR3 region has 12 residues. The CDR3 sequence: CASSRGRYGYTF. The CDR3 DNA reads TGTGCCAGCAGCAGGGGGCGTTATGGCTACACCTTC.